Listed here is a single TCR beta chain. Antigen: not known. 60 Vbeta and 13 Jbeta primers were used in PCR. Only in-frame clones appear in the TCRdb table, and some are missing; sequencing was by immunoSEQ multiplex PCR. The sample records 90,000 to 110,000 clones, approximately 70% being singletons. This sample was included in a study of cytomegalovirus exposure and HLA in healthy donors. Study-wide results and limits: Accurate predictions that matched the HLA-A and HLA-B alleles of most subjects were reportedly made from TCR beta sequences.

Per germline, CDR1 PRHDT and CDR2 FYEKMQ (reference sequence). The J segment lost 1 base and the V segment lost 6 bases, leaving 1 base of the junction unmatched. The CDR3 spans 14 residues. This receptor was taken from a man between 25 and 39 years old in good health and CMV-seronegative. Sequencing was performed on PBMCs. The chain couples TRBV13 to TRBJ2-2, with 8 positions matching TRBD1. The CDR3 loop is CASRDRVNTGELFF. The CDR3 region has the DNA TGTGCCAGCAGGGACAGGGTGAACACCGGGGAGCTGTTTTTT.